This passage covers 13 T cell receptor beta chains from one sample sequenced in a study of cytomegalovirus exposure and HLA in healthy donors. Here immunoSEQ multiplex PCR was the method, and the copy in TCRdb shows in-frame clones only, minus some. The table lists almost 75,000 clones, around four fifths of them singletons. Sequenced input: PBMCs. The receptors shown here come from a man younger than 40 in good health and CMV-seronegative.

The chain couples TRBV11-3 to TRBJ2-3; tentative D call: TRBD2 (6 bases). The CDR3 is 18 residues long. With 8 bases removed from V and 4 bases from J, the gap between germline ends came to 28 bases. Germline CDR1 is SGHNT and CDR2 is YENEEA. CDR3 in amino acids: CASCSYPVEGEGPDTQYF. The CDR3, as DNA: TGTGCCAGCTGTTCTTACCCCGTGGAGGGAGAGGGCCCAGATACGCAGTATTTT.

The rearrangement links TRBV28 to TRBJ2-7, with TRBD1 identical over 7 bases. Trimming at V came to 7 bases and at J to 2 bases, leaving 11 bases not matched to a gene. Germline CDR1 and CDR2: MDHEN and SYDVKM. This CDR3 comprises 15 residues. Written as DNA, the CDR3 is TGTGCCAGCAAGAAAGGGGGCTCGGGGACCTACGAGCAGTACTTC. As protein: CASKKGGSGTYEQYF.

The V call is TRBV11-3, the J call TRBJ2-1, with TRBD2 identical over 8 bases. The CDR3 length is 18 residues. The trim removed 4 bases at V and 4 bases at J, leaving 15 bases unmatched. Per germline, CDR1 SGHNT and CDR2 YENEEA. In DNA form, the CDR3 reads TGTGCCAGCAGCTCCCCAAATCGCGGGGGGAGGGGGTACAATGAGCAGTTCTTC. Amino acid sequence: CASSSPNRGGRGYNEQFF.

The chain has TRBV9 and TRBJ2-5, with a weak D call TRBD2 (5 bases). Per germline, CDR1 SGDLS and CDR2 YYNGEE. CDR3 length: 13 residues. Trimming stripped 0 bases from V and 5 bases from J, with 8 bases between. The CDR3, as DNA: TGTGCCAGCAGCGTAGGGGGAGCGGAGACCCAGTACTTC. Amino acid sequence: CASSVGGAETQYF.

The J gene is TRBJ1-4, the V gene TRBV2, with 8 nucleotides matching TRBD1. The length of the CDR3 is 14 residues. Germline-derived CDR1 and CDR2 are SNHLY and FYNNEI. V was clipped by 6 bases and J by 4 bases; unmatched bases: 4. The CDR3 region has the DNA TGTGCCAGCAGGGGACAGGCCGTTAATGAAAAACTGTTTTTT. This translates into CASRGQAVNEKLFF.

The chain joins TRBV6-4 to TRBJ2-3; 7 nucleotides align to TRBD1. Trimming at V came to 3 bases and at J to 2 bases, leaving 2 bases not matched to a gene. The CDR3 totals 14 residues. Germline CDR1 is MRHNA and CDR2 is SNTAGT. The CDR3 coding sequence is TGTGCCAGCAGTGATGGGACAGACACAGATACGCAGTATTTT. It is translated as CASSDGTDTDTQYF.

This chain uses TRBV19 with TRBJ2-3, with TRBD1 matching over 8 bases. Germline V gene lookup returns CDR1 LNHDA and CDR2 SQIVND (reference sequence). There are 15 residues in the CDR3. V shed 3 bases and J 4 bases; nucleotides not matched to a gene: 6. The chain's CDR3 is CASSMMQQGADTQYF. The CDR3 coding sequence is TGTGCCAGTAGTATGATGCAACAGGGGGCAGATACGCAGTATTTT.

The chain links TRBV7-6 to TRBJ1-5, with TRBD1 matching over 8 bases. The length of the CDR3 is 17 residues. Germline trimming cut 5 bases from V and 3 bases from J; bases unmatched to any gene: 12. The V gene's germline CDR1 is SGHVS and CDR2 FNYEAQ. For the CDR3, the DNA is TGTGCCAGCAGCGCATTCGGTGGACAGGGCCTCAATCAGCCCCAGCATTTT. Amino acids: CASSAFGGQGLNQPQHF.

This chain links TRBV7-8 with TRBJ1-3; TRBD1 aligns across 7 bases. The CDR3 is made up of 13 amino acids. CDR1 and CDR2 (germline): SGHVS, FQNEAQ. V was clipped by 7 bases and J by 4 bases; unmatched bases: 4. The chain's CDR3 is CASTPGQGNTIYF. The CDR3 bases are TGTGCCAGCACCCCGGGACAGGGAAACACCATATATTTT.

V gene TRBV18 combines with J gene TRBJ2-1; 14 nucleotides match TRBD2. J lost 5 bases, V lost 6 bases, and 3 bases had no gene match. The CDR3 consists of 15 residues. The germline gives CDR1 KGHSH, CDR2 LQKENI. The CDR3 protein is CASSRGLAGDNEQFF. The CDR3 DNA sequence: TGTGCCAGCTCGCGGGGACTAGCGGGGGACAATGAGCAGTTCTTC.

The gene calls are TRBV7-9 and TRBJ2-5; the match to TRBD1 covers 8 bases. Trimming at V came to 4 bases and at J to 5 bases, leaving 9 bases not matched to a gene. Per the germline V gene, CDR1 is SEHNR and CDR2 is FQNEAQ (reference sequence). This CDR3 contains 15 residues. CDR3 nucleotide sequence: TGTGCCAGCAGCTCGAACAGGGGGTGGCGTGAGACCCAGTACTTC. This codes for CASSSNRGWRETQYF.

The CDR3 bases are TGTGCCAGCAGCCAGCGGGGACAGGGGTACGAGCAGTACGTC. Amino acids: CASSQRGQGYEQYV. The rearrangement uses TRBV13 and TRBJ2-7, with 10 bases aligning to TRBD1. Germline CDR1 PRHDT, CDR2 FYEKMQ (reference sequence). The CDR3 extends over 14 amino acids. Unmatched junction bases numbered 5, after V lost 5 bases and J lost 4 bases.

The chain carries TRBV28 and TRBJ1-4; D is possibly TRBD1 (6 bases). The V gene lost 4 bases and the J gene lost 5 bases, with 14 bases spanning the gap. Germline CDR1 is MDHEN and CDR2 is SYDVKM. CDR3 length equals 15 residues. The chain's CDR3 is CASSYGGAQNEKLFF. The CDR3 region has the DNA TGTGCCAGCAGTTATGGGGGGGCCCAAAATGAAAAACTGTTTTTT.